The 9 T cell receptor beta chains presented below share a single source sample, sequenced in a study of cytomegalovirus exposure and HLA in healthy donors. PCR was performed using 60 Vbeta and 13 Jbeta primers. Measured with immunoSEQ multiplex PCR; TCRdb has only the in-frame clones, and not every one. This sample carries about 160,000 clones, 70% to 80% of them seen once, and the ten largest clones take approximately 1.3%. The sample consisted of PBMCs. The receptors were gathered from a man in his 60s in good health and CMV-seronegative.

The rearrangement links TRBV18 to TRBJ2-1; D is ambiguous. CDR3 size: 12 residues. The germline V gene encodes CDR1 KGHSH and CDR2 LQKENI. Trimming cost V 5 bases and J 6 bases, with 8 bases left between them. In DNA form, the CDR3 reads TGTGCCAGCTCAGGGTCTAGCAATGAGCAGTTCTTC. It is translated as CASSGSSNEQFF. The full variable domain, with the rest looked up from reference TRBV18 and TRBJ2-1, is NAGVMQNPRHLVRRRGQEARLRCSPMKGHSHVYWYRQLPEEGLKFMVYLQKENIIDESGMPKERFSAEFPKEGPSILRIQQVVRGDSAAYFCASSGSSNEQFFGPGTRLTVL.

CDR3 in amino acids: CASSLGQVPYNEQFF. As DNA, the CDR3 is TGTGCCAGCAGCTTGGGACAGGTCCCCTACAATGAGCAGTTCTTC. The chain employs TRBV5-4 and TRBJ2-1; D is possibly TRBD1 (6 bases). Looked up from germline, CDR1 is SGHNT and CDR2 is YYREEE (reference sequence). This CDR3 comprises 15 residues. V was cut by 0 bases and J by 2 bases, with 9 bases left in between.

The J gene is TRBJ1-5, the V gene TRBV28; maybe TRBD1 (6 bases). Trimming pared 7 bases from V and 0 bases from J, leaving 13 bases between. Germline assignment: CDR1 MDHEN and CDR2 SYDVKM. The CDR3 contains 15 residues. CDR3 region: CASTETGISNQPQHF. For the CDR3, the DNA is TGTGCCAGCACCGAGACAGGAATTAGCAATCAGCCCCAGCATTTT.

Concerning this clone: A read error may account for a junction end that differs from germline. The chain recombines TRBV7-9 with TRBJ1-5, with D perhaps TRBD1 (6 bases). CDR1 and CDR2 (germline): SEHNR, FQNEAQ (reference sequence). The CDR3 contains 18 residues. In DNA, the CDR3 is TGTTCCAGCAGCCAACTACAGAGGGGGGGGGAGGGCAATCAGCCCCAGCATTTT. Protein sequence: CSSSQLQRGGEGNQPQHF.

The chain is built from TRBV9 and TRBJ2-1; possibly TRBD2 for D (6 bases). Germline V gene sequence: CDR1 SGDLS, CDR2 YYNGEE. The CDR3 has 14 amino acids. Trimming stripped 6 bases from V and 4 bases from J, with 14 bases between. The CDR3 here is CASNGLANYNEQFF. CDR3 coding DNA: TGTGCCAGCAACGGGCTAGCGAATTACAATGAGCAGTTCTTC.

The J gene is TRBJ2-3, the V gene TRBV19; TRBD1 agrees at 7 bases. The V gene's germline CDR1 is LNHDA and CDR2 SQIVND (reference sequence). This CDR3 contains 14 residues. V lost 2 bases and J lost 1; bases outside the gene matches: 0. For the CDR3, the DNA is TGTGCCAGTAGTATAACAGGGGGCACAGATACGCAGTATTTT. Translation: CASSITGGTDTQYF.

The chain carries TRBV29-1 and TRBJ2-5; the match to TRBD1 covers 10 bases. The CDR3 is 17 amino acids. Unmatched junction bases numbered 13, after V lost 1 base and J lost 5 bases. Per the germline V gene, CDR1 is SQVTM and CDR2 is ANQGSEA. The DNA for the CDR3 is TGCAGCGTTGAAGGACAGGGGGCGCGGATTCTGGGGGAGACCCAGTACTTC. Protein product: CSVEGQGARILGETQYF. Based on the CDR3 plus reference TRBV29-1 and TRBJ2-5, the full variable domain is SAVISQKPSRDICQRGTSLTIQCQVDSQVTMMFWYRQQPGQSLTLIATANQGSEATYESGFVIDKFPISRPNLTFSTLTVSNMSPEDSSIYLCSVEGQGARILGETQYFGPGTRLLVL.

To note about this clone: Other DNA variants within this sample encode the same CDR3. V gene TRBV4-3 combines with J gene TRBJ2-7, with a weak D call TRBD2 (5 bases). V lost 1 base, J lost 0 bases, and 10 bases lay in between. The germline V gene encodes CDR1 LGHNA and CDR2 YSLEER. The CDR3 consists of 15 residues. This CDR3 reads CASSQALASSYEQYF. For the CDR3, the DNA is TGCGCCAGCAGCCAAGCTCTAGCCAGCTCCTACGAGCAGTACTTC.

The rearrangement links TRBV6-5 to TRBJ2-5; 10 nucleotides match TRBD2. Germline CDR1 MNHEY, CDR2 SVGAGI. The CDR3 length is 16 residues. With 2 bases clipped from V and 5 bases from J, the junction kept 8 bases outside the gene matches. The CDR3 here is CASSYEAGGPTETQYF. The CDR3 DNA sequence: TGTGCCAGCAGTTACGAAGCGGGAGGGCCGACGGAGACCCAGTACTTC.